This T cell receptor (beta chain) is from a study of shared clonotypes between healthy human individuals. Every contributor of samples was a Caucasian grown-up residing in Nashville, Tennessee. The unsorted samples had some 90 million PBMCs used for genomic DNA. The unsorted PBMC replicate PCRs were performed with about 300 ng DNA, around 32,000 T cell genomes. On ten immunoSEQ deep assay plates, unsorted PBMC DNA was sequenced. TCRdb keeps only in-frame clones here, not all; method: immunoSEQ multiplex PCR. The repertoire holds a few hundred thousand clones, with roughly 79% as singletons. CDR1 is SGHTA and CDR2 is FQGNSA in the germline V gene. V trimming: 5 bases; J trimming: 4 bases; junction bases outside the gene matches: 10. The CDR3 totals 16 residues.

The source is a woman aged 40 to 55 in good health. Some clones in this sample may be carry-over from other donors' samples. The gene calls are TRBV7-2 and TRBJ2-1, with 8 bases aligning to TRBD2. The specimen was PBMCs. The chain's CDR3 is CASSHKAGVGYNEQFF. In nucleotides, the CDR3 is TGTGCCAGCAGCCACAAAGCGGGAGTAGGATACAATGAGCAGTTCTTC. The whole variable domain, remainder taken from reference TRBV7-2 and TRBJ2-1, is GAGVSQSPSNKVTEKGKDVELRCDPISGHTALYWYRQSLGQGLEFLIYFQGNSAPDKSGLPSDRFSAERTGGSVSTLTIQRTQQEDSAVYLCASSHKAGVGYNEQFFGPGTRLTVL.